This T cell receptor beta chain was sequenced in a study of OX40 agonist ivuxolimab in advanced cancers. Study context: With a range of roughly 20 to 79, age averaged about 59 years, and about 80% were male.

The repertoire was sequenced with immunoSEQ multiplex PCR; TCRdb's copy has only in-frame clones and lacks some. This table holds some 19,000 clones, approximately 83% found once. Findings and caveats of the study: Dose levels from 0.1 to 3.0 mg/kg saw CD4+ and CD8+ blood T cells expand clonally by week 6.

This CDR3 region has 15 residues. Germline-derived CDR1 and CDR2 are SGHAT and FQNNGV. The germline V and J ends were trimmed by 4 bases and 4 bases, with 16 bases remaining between them. Remarks on this clone: Its antigen is currently unknown.

Patients were ineligible given autoimmune disease history or systemic immunosuppression. The sequences come from CD4+ or CD8+ T cells sorted from blood, collected in a trial of the OX40 agonist ivuxolimab. The sequence derives from an adult with an advanced solid tumor such as melanoma, head and neck, liver or kidney cancer. V and J are TRBV11-2 and TRBJ1-2; D may be TRBD1 (5 bases). Here the CDR3 reads CASSSPGRAIYGYTF. DNA for the CDR3: TGTGCCAGCAGCTCCCCGGGCAGGGCCATCTATGGCTACACCTTC.